What follows are 6 T cell receptor beta chains derived from one specimen sequenced in a study of blood T cell repertoires in COVID-19. Data came from immunoSEQ multiplex PCR; TCRdb stores just in-frame clones and leaves some out. The sample holds 300,000 to 400,000 clones; approximately 90% are singletons and the top ten take 9.9%. Sequenced material: peripheral blood. These TCRs come from a man aged 30 to 45 with COVID-19, enrolled during active disease.

The genes are TRBV5-1 and TRBJ1-1, with D perhaps TRBD1 (5 bases). V was trimmed by 2 bases and J by 5 bases, leaving 19 bases between them. The CDR3 is 16 amino acids. From germline, CDR1 is SGHRS and CDR2 YFSETQ. In DNA form, the CDR3 reads TGCGCCAGCAGCTTTGGATTCCCAGGGTCGGTAACTGAAGCTTTCTTT. Amino acids: CASSFGFPGSVTEAFF.

This chain connects TRBV9 to TRBJ2-7, with D unclear. CDR1 and CDR2 from the germline V gene are SGDLS and YYNGEE. V was pared by 4 bases and J by 3 bases, with 11 bases between. The length of the CDR3 is 13 residues. DNA of the CDR3: TGTGCCAGCAGCCCTCTCCACAGCTACGAGCAGTACTTC. Its translation is CASSPLHSYEQYF.

The CDR3 nucleotides are TGTGCCAGCAGTTACAGGGGTCGGGAGCTGTTTTTT. Its protein product is CASSYRGRELFF. The V and J genes are TRBV6-2 or TRBV6-3 and TRBJ2-2; TRBD1 is a possible D gene (5 bases). Trimming removed 2 bases at V and 9 bases at J, with 7 bases between. The CDR3 contains 12 residues. Per germline, CDR1 MNHEY and CDR2 SVGEGT.

This clone appeared once. The V call is TRBV10-3, the J call TRBJ2-5, with D unclear. The CDR3 spans 15 residues. V was shortened by 2 bases and J by 0 bases, with 10 bases between the two germline ends. The germline V gene encodes CDR1 ENHRY and CDR2 SYGVKD. Here the CDR3 reads CAISETQAYQETQYF. CDR3 nucleotides: TGTGCCATCAGTGAGACTCAGGCCTACCAAGAGACCCAGTACTTC.

The chain combines TRBV7-8 with TRBJ1-3; D is possibly TRBD1 (5 bases). In germline, CDR1 is SGHVS, CDR2 FQNEAQ. The CDR3 contains 15 residues. Between the trimmed V and J ends, which lost 6 bases and 0 bases, there was a span of 12 bases. CDR3 residues: CASSPDGGSGNTIYF. In DNA, the CDR3 is TGTGCCAGCAGTCCCGACGGGGGCTCTGGAAACACCATATATTTT.

This chain links TRBV24-1 with TRBJ2-2, with D tentatively TRBD1 (6 bases). The CDR3 is 14 residues long. Germline values: CDR1 KGHDR, CDR2 SFDVKD. Trimming removed 9 bases from V and 3 bases from J, with 13 bases in between. The chain's CDR3 is CATSSGADTGELFF. In nucleotides, the CDR3 is TGTGCCACCTCATCAGGGGCGGACACCGGGGAGCTGTTTTTT.